Listed below are T cell receptor beta chains from one sample, sequenced in a study of T-cell reconstitution after alpha-beta-depleted transplantation in children. MiXCR, run by TCRdb on the PCR reads, gives a single entry per CDR3 protein. This table holds approximately 300,000 distinct CDR3 sequences, nearly 8% found once. Sequenced material: peripheral blood, taken 360 days after TCRalphabeta/CD19-depleted stem cell transplant. Receptor source: a female patient between 2 and 15 years old who had a stem cell transplant for Fanconi anemia, so the T cells may come from the graft donor. The CDR3 runs from the conserved cysteine through the conserved F or W. The D gene is left open where the match is weak. The size entry is marked missing in some rows and otherwise reads once, few, many or a size class.

v_gene: TRBV27
j_gene: TRBJ2-3
d_gene: TRBD2
abundance: .
len: 17
CDR3aa: CASSLSLAGGGTDTQYF
CDR3nt: TGTGCCAGCAGTTTATCGCTAGCGGGGGGTGGCACAGATACGCAGTATTTT

v_gene: TRBV28
j_gene: TRBJ1-3
d_gene: .
abundance: few
len: 17
CDR3aa: CASSRTGFKVSGNTIYF
CDR3nt: TGTGCCAGCAGTCGAACAGGGTTTAAGGTCTCTGGAAACACCATATATTTT

v_gene: TRBV5-6
j_gene: TRBJ1-1
d_gene: TRBD1
abundance: .
len: 14
CDR3aa: CASSGGQGASEAFF
CDR3nt: TGTGCCAGCAGCGGTGGACAGGGGGCGTCTGAAGCTTTCTTT

v_gene: TRBV6-5
j_gene: TRBJ1-3
d_gene: TRBD1
abundance: many
len: 15
CDR3aa: CASSRTGSTGNTIYF
CDR3nt: TGTGCCAGCAGTCGGACAGGGTCAACTGGAAACACCATATATTTT

v_gene: TRBV12-3/TRBV12-4
j_gene: TRBJ2-7
d_gene: TRBD2
abundance: medium-sized
len: 15
CDR3aa: CASSLESSGSYEQYF
CDR3nt: TGTGCCAGCAGTTTAGAATCTAGCGGCTCCTACGAGCAGTACTTC

v_gene: TRBV27
j_gene: TRBJ2-7
d_gene: TRBD2
abundance: few
len: 16
CDR3aa: CASSLWGTSGVGEQYF
CDR3nt: TGTGCCAGCAGTTTATGGGGGACTAGCGGGGTTGGAGAGCAGTACTTC

v_gene: TRBV6-2/TRBV6-3
j_gene: TRBJ1-3
d_gene: .
abundance: once
len: 17
CDR3aa: CASSLYPGGISGNTIYF
CDR3nt: TGTGCCAGCAGTCTCTACCCCGGGGGGATCTCTGGAAACACCATATATTTT

v_gene: TRBV7-8
j_gene: TRBJ1-6
d_gene: .
abundance: many
len: 14
CDR3aa: CASSFSLYNSPLHF
CDR3nt: TGTGCCAGCAGCTTCAGCCTGTATAATTCACCCCTCCACTTT

v_gene: TRBV10-2
j_gene: TRBJ2-3
d_gene: .
abundance: many
len: 13
CDR3aa: CASSEFSTDTQYF
CDR3nt: TGCGCCAGCAGTGAGTTTAGCACAGATACGCAGTATTTT

v_gene: TRBV7-2
j_gene: TRBJ2-7
d_gene: TRBD2
abundance: many
len: 15
CDR3aa: CASSLVAGVEYEQYF
CDR3nt: TGTGCCAGCAGCTTAGTAGCGGGAGTTGAGTACGAGCAGTACTTC

v_gene: TRBV30
j_gene: TRBJ1-1
d_gene: TRBD1
abundance: .
len: 15
CDR3aa: CAWRGGPVANTEAFF
CDR3nt: TGTGCCTGGAGAGGGGGCCCTGTAGCGAACACTGAAGCTTTCTTT

v_gene: TRBV10-2
j_gene: TRBJ2-3
d_gene: .
abundance: many
len: 14
CDR3aa: CASKERVGTDTQYF
CDR3nt: TGCGCCAGCAAGGAGCGTGTGGGCACAGATACGCAGTATTTT

v_gene: TRBV6-2/TRBV6-3
j_gene: TRBJ2-1
d_gene: TRBD2
abundance: few
len: 15
CDR3aa: CASSYDSGGRAEQFF
CDR3nt: TGTGCCAGCAGTTACGACAGCGGGGGAAGGGCTGAGCAGTTCTTC

v_gene: TRBV2
j_gene: TRBJ2-7
d_gene: TRBD1
abundance: many
len: 13
CDR3aa: CASIGQGAREQYF
CDR3nt: TGTGCCAGCATTGGACAGGGGGCGCGCGAGCAGTACTTC

v_gene: TRBV9
j_gene: TRBJ2-3
d_gene: .
abundance: few
len: 14
CDR3aa: CASSVGGNTDTQYF
CDR3nt: TGTGCCAGCAGCGTTGGTGGTAACACAGATACGCAGTATTTT

v_gene: TRBV2
j_gene: TRBJ2-1
d_gene: TRBD2
abundance: many
len: 17
CDR3aa: CASLMMTSGGSYNEQFF
CDR3nt: TGTGCCAGCCTTATGATGACTAGCGGGGGGTCCTACAATGAGCAGTTCTTC

v_gene: TRBV6-1
j_gene: TRBJ1-2
d_gene: TRBD1
abundance: many
len: 16
CDR3aa: CASSVGPGTGVFGYTF
CDR3nt: TGTGCCAGCAGTGTGGGGCCCGGGACAGGGGTGTTTGGCTACACCTTC

v_gene: TRBV5-1
j_gene: TRBJ2-7
d_gene: TRBD2
abundance: many
len: 16
CDR3aa: CASSLLAGGSSYEQYF
CDR3nt: TGCGCCAGCAGCTTGCTAGCGGGAGGGAGCTCCTACGAGCAGTACTTC

v_gene: TRBV15
j_gene: TRBJ1-1
d_gene: .
abundance: many
len: 14
CDR3aa: CATSRGHLNTEAFF
CDR3nt: TGTGCCACCAGCAGAGGCCACCTGAACACTGAAGCTTTCTTT

v_gene: TRBV6-1
j_gene: TRBJ2-7
d_gene: TRBD2
abundance: many
len: 16
CDR3aa: CASMGRLAGGTYEQYF
CDR3nt: TGTGCCAGCATGGGGCGACTAGCGGGAGGGACGTACGAGCAGTACTTC

v_gene: TRBV6-1
j_gene: TRBJ2-7
d_gene: TRBD1
abundance: many
len: 14
CDR3aa: CASSPGTGFVEQYF
CDR3nt: TGTGCCAGCAGTCCCGGGACAGGGTTTGTCGAGCAGTACTTC

v_gene: TRBV12-3/TRBV12-4
j_gene: TRBJ2-1
d_gene: TRBD2
abundance: many
len: 17
CDR3aa: CASSQAGLAGSYNEQFF
CDR3nt: TGTGCCAGCAGTCAGGCGGGACTAGCGGGGTCATACAATGAGCAGTTCTTC

v_gene: TRBV2
j_gene: TRBJ1-1
d_gene: TRBD1
abundance: .
len: 17
CDR3aa: CASRGGTGKLMNTEAFF
CDR3nt: TGTGCCAGCAGAGGAGGGACAGGGAAGCTGATGAACACTGAAGCTTTCTTT

v_gene: TRBV12-3/TRBV12-4
j_gene: TRBJ1-4
d_gene: .
abundance: many
len: 12
CDR3aa: CASSLGWEKLFF
CDR3nt: TGTGCCAGCAGTTTGGGGTGGGAAAAACTGTTTTTT

v_gene: TRBV3-1
j_gene: TRBJ1-5
d_gene: .
abundance: .
len: 13
CDR3aa: CASSLTRRQPQHF
CDR3nt: TGTGCCAGCTCTTTGACCAGGAGGCAGCCCCAGCATTTT

v_gene: TRBV7-8
j_gene: TRBJ2-2
d_gene: TRBD2
abundance: few
len: 17
CDR3aa: CASSLGLAGGPGGELFF
CDR3nt: TGTGCCAGCAGCCTAGGACTAGCGGGAGGGCCCGGCGGGGAGCTGTTTTTT

v_gene: TRBV10-3
j_gene: TRBJ2-7
d_gene: TRBD2
abundance: many
len: 13
CDR3aa: CAISRDYLYEQYF
CDR3nt: TGTGCCATCAGTAGGGACTACCTCTACGAGCAGTACTTC

v_gene: TRBV20-1
j_gene: TRBJ2-1
d_gene: .
abundance: many
len: 14
CDR3aa: CSGQQDSSYNEQFF
CDR3nt: TGCAGTGGTCAACAGGACAGCTCCTACAATGAGCAGTTCTTC

v_gene: TRBV5-6
j_gene: TRBJ2-5
d_gene: TRBD2
abundance: .
len: 14
CDR3aa: CASSLAGGRQTQYF
CDR3nt: TGTGCCAGCAGCTTAGCTGGCGGGAGACAGACCCAGTACTTC

v_gene: TRBV20-1
j_gene: TRBJ2-1
d_gene: TRBD1
abundance: many
len: 14
CDR3aa: CRAVQGPSYNEQFF
CDR3nt: TGCAGAGCCGTACAGGGGCCTTCCTACAATGAGCAGTTCTTC

v_gene: TRBV15
j_gene: TRBJ2-7
d_gene: .
abundance: .
len: 13
CDR3aa: CATSRPTSYEQYF
CDR3nt: TGTGCCACCAGCAGACCTACTAGCTACGAGCAGTACTTC

v_gene: TRBV4-3
j_gene: TRBJ2-3
d_gene: .
abundance: few
len: 16
CDR3aa: CASSQEIEGRTDTQYF
CDR3nt: TGCGCCAGCAGCCAAGAAATCGAGGGGCGCACAGATACGCAGTATTTT

v_gene: TRBV11-2
j_gene: TRBJ2-1
d_gene: TRBD2
abundance: many
len: 15
CDR3aa: CASSLTSGGNNEQFF
CDR3nt: TGTGCCAGCAGTTTGACTAGCGGGGGAAACAATGAGCAGTTCTTC

v_gene: TRBV6-5
j_gene: TRBJ2-1
d_gene: TRBD1
abundance: few
len: 16
CDR3aa: CASSLASGTGDNEQFF
CDR3nt: TGTGCCAGCAGTTTGGCCTCCGGGACAGGTGACAATGAGCAGTTCTTC

v_gene: TRBV14
j_gene: TRBJ2-7
d_gene: .
abundance: many
len: 11
CDR3aa: CASSHAYEQYF
CDR3nt: TGTGCCAGCAGCCACGCGTACGAGCAGTACTTC

v_gene: TRBV6-1
j_gene: TRBJ2-2
d_gene: .
abundance: few
len: 14
CDR3aa: CASTPWGHTGELFF
CDR3nt: TGTGCCAGCACTCCCTGGGGGCACACCGGGGAGCTGTTTTTT

v_gene: TRBV12-3/TRBV12-4
j_gene: TRBJ2-1
d_gene: .
abundance: many
len: 12
CDR3aa: CASSFGGARQFF
CDR3nt: TGTGCCAGCAGTTTTGGGGGGGCGCGGCAGTTCTTC

v_gene: TRBV11-2
j_gene: TRBJ2-5
d_gene: .
abundance: .
len: 15
CDR3aa: CASSLGGLYQETQYF
CDR3nt: TGTGCCAGCAGCTTAGGAGGATTGTACCAAGAGACCCAGTACTTC

v_gene: TRBV6-5
j_gene: TRBJ1-1
d_gene: .
abundance: many
len: 12
CDR3aa: CASSSDSNEAFF
CDR3nt: TGTGCCAGCAGCTCGGACAGTAATGAAGCTTTCTTT

v_gene: TRBV6-5
j_gene: TRBJ2-7
d_gene: TRBD2
abundance: many
len: 16
CDR3aa: CASSYTYAGGSYEQYF
CDR3nt: TGTGCCAGCAGTTACACCTACGCGGGGGGCTCCTACGAGCAGTACTTC

v_gene: TRBV18
j_gene: TRBJ1-5
d_gene: TRBD1
abundance: few
len: 17
CDR3aa: CASSPKTGSFEHQPQHF
CDR3nt: TGTGCCAGCTCACCTAAGACAGGGTCTTTTGAGCATCAGCCCCAGCATTTT

v_gene: TRBV20-1
j_gene: TRBJ2-1
d_gene: TRBD2
abundance: many
len: 15
CDR3aa: CSARMAGGPYNEQFF
CDR3nt: TGCAGTGCTAGAATGGCGGGAGGGCCTTACAATGAGCAGTTCTTC

v_gene: TRBV20-1
j_gene: TRBJ2-5
d_gene: TRBD1
abundance: few
len: 13
CDR3aa: CSAAGTVQETQYF
CDR3nt: TGCAGTGCTGCCGGGACAGTCCAAGAGACCCAGTACTTC

v_gene: TRBV12-3/TRBV12-4
j_gene: TRBJ1-4
d_gene: TRBD1
abundance: many
len: 17
CDR3aa: CASSFRTGASTNEKLFF
CDR3nt: TGTGCCAGCAGTTTTCGGACAGGGGCCTCAACTAATGAAAAACTGTTTTTT

v_gene: TRBV6-5
j_gene: TRBJ1-1
d_gene: .
abundance: many
len: 12
CDR3aa: CASSYGKTEAFF
CDR3nt: TGTGCCAGCAGTTACGGGAAAACTGAAGCTTTCTTT

v_gene: TRBV29-1
j_gene: TRBJ2-3
d_gene: .
abundance: many
len: 13
CDR3aa: CSVGEEWTDTQYF
CDR3nt: TGCAGCGTTGGAGAGGAATGGACAGATACGCAGTATTTT

v_gene: TRBV29-1
j_gene: TRBJ2-7
d_gene: .
abundance: many
len: 12
CDR3aa: CSVEGPANEQYF
CDR3nt: TGCAGCGTTGAAGGCCCGGCGAACGAGCAGTACTTC

v_gene: TRBV27
j_gene: TRBJ2-2
d_gene: .
abundance: .
len: 12
CDR3aa: CASSSPTGELFF
CDR3nt: TGTGCCAGCAGTTCCCCTACCGGGGAGCTGTTTTTT

v_gene: TRBV20-1
j_gene: TRBJ2-4
d_gene: .
abundance: .
len: 17
CDR3aa: CSARGSLGALAKNIQYF
CDR3nt: TGCAGTGCTAGAGGGTCTTTGGGGGCGTTGGCCAAAAACATTCAGTACTTC

v_gene: TRBV7-8
j_gene: TRBJ2-2
d_gene: TRBD2
abundance: once
len: 15
CDR3aa: CASSLIAGVTGELFF
CDR3nt: TGTGCCAGCAGCTTAATTGCGGGGGTAACCGGGGAGCTGTTTTTT

v_gene: TRBV7-9
j_gene: TRBJ2-1
d_gene: .
abundance: .
len: 13
CDR3aa: CASSLDELLGQFF
CDR3nt: TGTGCCAGCAGCTTAGATGAGTTACTTGGGCAGTTCTTC

v_gene: TRBV12-3/TRBV12-4
j_gene: TRBJ2-7
d_gene: .
abundance: many
len: 12
CDR3aa: CASSRISYEQYF
CDR3nt: TGTGCCAGCAGCAGGATCTCCTACGAGCAGTACTTC

v_gene: TRBV7-3
j_gene: TRBJ1-1
d_gene: .
abundance: .
len: 14
CDR3aa: CASSLSGGHTEAFF
CDR3nt: TGTGCCAGCAGCTTAAGCGGAGGACACACTGAAGCTTTCTTT

v_gene: TRBV24-1
j_gene: TRBJ2-1
d_gene: .
abundance: .
len: 11
CDR3aa: CATSDRGEQFF
CDR3nt: TGTGCCACCAGTGATAGGGGTGAGCAGTTCTTC

v_gene: TRBV19
j_gene: TRBJ2-3
d_gene: .
abundance: .
len: 14
CDR3aa: CSSSISGATDTQYF
CDR3nt: TGTTCCAGTAGTATATCGGGGGCCACAGATACGCAGTATTTT